The entry that follows covers one T cell receptor (beta chain) sequence. The target antigen is unknown. The entry originates in a study of regulatory T cells in long-lasting Graves disease. Construction of the TCR beta libraries employed iRepertoire HTBI primers in conjunction with Arm-PCR of CDR3 regions. TCRdb called the multiplex PCR reads again in MiXCR, with one record for every CDR3 protein. The sample lists 500,000 or so distinct CDR3 sequences, around 16% seen once, with over 9% in the top ten. Whole-study findings and limits: Clonotypes that were public and shared totalled some 2,900 in persistent patients versus 966 in new patients.

Time point here: newly diagnosed GD, antithyroid drugs for less than 3 months. PBMC-extracted RNA yielded the TCR library. The same specimen was also included in a second study, on T cells in Graves' hyperthyroidism and ophthalmopathy.

The sequence derives from a man between 40 and 49 years old with Graves disease. Sample: peripheral blood mononuclear cells (PBMCs), taken at new diagnosis, from a patient treated with antithyroid drugs.

CDR3 protein: CATSSRDKAKNIQYF. The CDR3 coding sequence is TGTGCCACCAGCTCTCGGGATAAAGCCAAAAACATTCAGTACTTC. This chain links TRBV15 with TRBJ2-4; D may be TRBD2 (5 bases). V was clipped by 5 bases and J by 0 bases, with 11 bases between them. Per the germline V gene, CDR1 is LNHNV and CDR2 is YYDKDF (reference sequence). The CDR3 runs to 15 residues.